A selection of T cell receptor beta chains follows, all from one sample in a study of blood T cell repertoires in COVID-19. Generated by immunoSEQ multiplex PCR, the TCRdb table keeps only in-frame clones and is missing some. The table records more than 350,000 clones, around 87% of them present only once. Sequences were obtained from peripheral blood. These receptor sequences come from a woman in her 30s with COVID-19, enrolled during active disease. Both conserved end residues are part of each CDR3. D genes are given only for firm matches. Some rows have no size entry. The others give once, few or many, or a class for an expanded clone.

v_gene	abundance	j_gene	d_gene	CDR3nt	CDR3aa
TRBV4-1	-	TRBJ2-7	TRBD2	TGCGCCAGCAGCCAAGGACTAGCGGGAGGTCGCCACTACGAGCAGTACTTC	CASSQGLAGGRHYEQYF
TRBV5-1	-	TRBJ1-2	-	TGCGCCAGCAGCCTTGGCCCAGGGGAGATGGATGGCTACACCTTC	CASSLGPGEMDGYTF
TRBV27	-	TRBJ2-7	TRBD1	TGTGCCAGCAGTTCATACAGGGGGCGATGGGAGCAGTACTTC	CASSSYRGRWEQYF
TRBV7-9	-	TRBJ2-7	-	TGTGCCAGCAGCTTAGTTCGCGCCGGGAGTCTATACGAGCAGTACTTC	CASSLVRAGSLYEQYF
TRBV30	-	TRBJ2-1	TRBD2	TGTGCCTGGAGTGGGACTAGCGGGATGCTCAATGAGCAGTTCTTC	CAWSGTSGMLNEQFF
TRBV11-2	-	TRBJ2-5	TRBD2	TGTGCCAGCAGCTTAGATCGGCTAGCGGGAGTAGAGACCCAGTACTTC	CASSLDRLAGVETQYF
TRBV12-3/TRBV12-4	once	TRBJ1-1	-	TGTGCCAGCAGTGGGAGAGAACGGACTGAAGCTTTCTTT	CASSGRERTEAFF
TRBV5-5	once	TRBJ2-1	TRBD2	TGTGCCAGCAGCTTGTGGGGCGGGAGGGGCTACAATGAGCAGTTCTTC	CASSLWGGRGYNEQFF
TRBV27	-	TRBJ2-1	TRBD2	TGTGCCAGCAGTTTAATTTTTATGACTAGCGGCGATGAGCAGTTCTTC	CASSLIFMTSGDEQFF
TRBV24-1	-	TRBJ2-2	TRBD2	TGTGCCACCAGGGGACTAGCGGGGGAGCTGTTTTTT	CATRGLAGELFF
TRBV9	-	TRBJ2-1	TRBD2	TGTGCCAGCAGCACCATAGCGGGAGTTGGTGAGCAGTTCTTC	CASSTIAGVGEQFF
TRBV6-1	-	TRBJ2-3	-	TGTGCCAGCAGTGAAGCCCGTCGGGATACGCAGTATTTT	CASSEARRDTQYF
TRBV5-4	once	TRBJ2-1	-	TGTGCCAGCAGCTTGGCCCAAACCCGCGGGTACAATGAGCAGTTCTTC	CASSLAQTRGYNEQFF
TRBV7-9	-	TRBJ1-1	-	TGTGCCAGCAGCTTACGGGGTCCCACTGAAGCTTTCTTT	CASSLRGPTEAFF
TRBV28	once	TRBJ2-3	-	TGTGCCAGCAGTCTGGGGGGATGGCCAGATACGCAGTATTTT	CASSLGGWPDTQYF
TRBV5-1	-	TRBJ2-3	-	TGCGCCAGCAGCTTGGGGGCTAGCGCTAGCACAGATACGCAGTATTTT	CASSLGASASTDTQYF